This T cell receptor (beta chain) is from a study of T-cell memory formation after mild COVID-19. Overall study: For the most part, TCR clusters were specific to one donor.

General study points: Memory sampled before infection contained some responding clones, suggesting cross-reactive memory joined.

Germline loops: CDR1 DFQATT, CDR2 SNEGSKA (reference sequence). The CDR3 runs to 15 residues. Losses at the gene ends were 0 bases for V and 6 bases for J; bases not matched to a gene: 6. Points on this clonotype: Its antigen is unknown.

TCRdb recomputed calls from the 5' RACE reads with MiXCR, one row per CDR3 protein. The sample contains about 360,000 distinct CDR3 sequences, 10% to 15% of which appear only once. The receptor's source is a man between 18 and 35 years old who had mild COVID-19 (a few samples of this study predate the infection). Cell type and time point are not known. The sequenced sample consisted of PBMCs or a T cell subset sorted from them (not recorded which). V gene TRBV20-1 combines with J gene TRBJ2-2; TRBD1 aligns across 8 bases. This CDR3 is CSARDRTGRPGELFF. The CDR3 DNA reads TGCAGTGCTAGAGATCGGACAGGGAGGCCCGGGGAGCTGTTTTTT.